This TCR beta chain emerged from a study of blood T cell repertoires in COVID-19. Study-wide context: There were acute and convalescent COVID-19 samples, and they came from the United States, Italy and Spain. T cells, B-cell-depleted T cells, or PBMCs supplied cDNA or gDNA.

The V and J ends lost 0 bases and 6 bases, in that order; junction bases with no gene match: 6. Germline CDR1 is SEHNR and CDR2 is FQNEAQ (reference sequence). The CDR3 extends over 15 amino acids. Original analysis: By means of reference gene primer amplification, nucleated cell counts were estimated. The method was immunoSEQ multiplex PCR; TCRdb's version includes in-frame clones alone and lacks a portion of them. V and J calls and clone size are those listed in that table; D and trimming were worked out from the DNA. The sample contains roughly 200,000 clones, more than 75% of which appear only once.

Sequencing was carried out using peripheral blood. V and J are TRBV7-9 and TRBJ2-7; 9 nucleotides align to TRBD1. The clonotype comes from a man aged 35-49 years with active or convalescent COVID-19. The DNA for the CDR3 is TGTGCCAGCAGCTTAGCTTGGACAGGGGAGAGCGAGCAGTACTTC. It translates to CASSLAWTGESEQYF.